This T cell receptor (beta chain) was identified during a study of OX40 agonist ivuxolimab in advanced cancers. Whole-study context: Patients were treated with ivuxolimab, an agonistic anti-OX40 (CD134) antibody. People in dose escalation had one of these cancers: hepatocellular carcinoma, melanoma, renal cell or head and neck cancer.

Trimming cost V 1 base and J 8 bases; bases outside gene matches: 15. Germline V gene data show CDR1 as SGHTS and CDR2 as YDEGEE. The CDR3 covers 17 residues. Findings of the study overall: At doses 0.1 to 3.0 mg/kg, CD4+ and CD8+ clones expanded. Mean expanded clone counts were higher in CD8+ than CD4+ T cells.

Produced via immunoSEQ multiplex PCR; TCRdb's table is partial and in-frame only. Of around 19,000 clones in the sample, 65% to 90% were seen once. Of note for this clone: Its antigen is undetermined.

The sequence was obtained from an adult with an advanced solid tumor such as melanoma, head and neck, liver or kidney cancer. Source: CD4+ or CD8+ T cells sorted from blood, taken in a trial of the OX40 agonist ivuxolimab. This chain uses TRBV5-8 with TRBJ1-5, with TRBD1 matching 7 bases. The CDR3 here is CASSLRGTERIQEPQHF. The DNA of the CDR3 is TGTGCCAGCAGCTTGCGAGGGACAGAACGAATTCAAGAGCCCCAGCATTTT.